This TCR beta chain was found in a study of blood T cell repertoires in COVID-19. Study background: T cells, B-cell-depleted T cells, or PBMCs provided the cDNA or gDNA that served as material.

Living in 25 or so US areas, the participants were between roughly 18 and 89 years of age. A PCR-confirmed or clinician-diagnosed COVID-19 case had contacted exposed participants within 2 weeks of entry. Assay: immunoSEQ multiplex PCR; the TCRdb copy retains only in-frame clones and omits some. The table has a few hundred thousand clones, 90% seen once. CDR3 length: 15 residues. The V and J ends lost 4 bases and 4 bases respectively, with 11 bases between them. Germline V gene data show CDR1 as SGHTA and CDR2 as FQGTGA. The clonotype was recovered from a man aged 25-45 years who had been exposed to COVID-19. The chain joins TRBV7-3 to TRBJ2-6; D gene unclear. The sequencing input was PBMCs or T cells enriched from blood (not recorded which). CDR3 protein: CASSSQSLGANVLTF. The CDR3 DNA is TGTGCCAGCAGCTCACAGTCTCTGGGGGCCAACGTCCTGACTTTC.